Shown below are 10 T cell receptor beta chains from a single sample sequenced in a study of T cell clones after liver transplantation. Only in-frame clones appear in the TCRdb table, and some are missing; sequencing was by immunoSEQ multiplex PCR. Among under 60,000 clones listed, around 70% were seen once. The material was CD4+ T cells from blood, obtained at the 22-month timepoint. Receptor source: a human patient who received a liver transplant. A share of the T cells may be of graft donor origin.

This clone has only a few counts. The chain links TRBV4-1 to TRBJ1-1; the match to TRBD1 covers 7 bases. With 0 bases clipped from V and 10 bases from J, the junction kept 8 bases outside the gene matches. CDR3 size: 14 residues. Germline CDR1 and CDR2: MGHRA and YSYEKL. In DNA, the CDR3 is TGCGCCAGCAGCCAAGAGGATAGGGGGCGCCGAGCTTTCTTT. This translates into CASSQEDRGRRAFF.

The chain carries TRBV6-6 and TRBJ2-5; D is ambiguous. The V end lost 10 bases, the J end lost 2 bases, and 14 bases lay between the germline ends. The V gene's germline CDR1 is MNHNY and CDR2 SVGAGI (reference sequence). CDR3 length: 13 amino acids. The DNA for the CDR3 is TGTGCCACCTCTATTTTGGGTCAAGAGACCCAGTACTTC. Translation gives CATSILGQETQYF.

The chain has TRBV5-1 and TRBJ2-2; 7 nucleotides match TRBD2. Trimming at V came to 3 bases and at J to 5 bases, leaving 1 base not matched to a gene. CDR3 length: 13 amino acids. Germline CDR1 is SGHRS and CDR2 is YFSETQ. For the CDR3, the DNA is TGCGCCAGCAGCTGGGGAGGGACCGGGGAGCTGTTTTTT. Its protein is CASSWGGTGELFF.

The V and J genes are TRBV27 and TRBJ1-2; 8 bases fit TRBD1. Germline trimming cut 6 bases from V and 3 bases from J; bases unmatched to any gene: 6. Germline assignment: CDR1 MNHEY and CDR2 SMNVEV (reference sequence). The CDR3 runs 14 residues. In nucleotides, the CDR3 is TGTGCCAGCAGGGGCGGACAGGGATACTATGGCTACACCTTC. The encoded protein is CASRGGQGYYGYTF.

This rearrangement joins TRBV5-1 to TRBJ1-1; a possible D gene is TRBD1 (6 bases). The germline CDR1 and CDR2 sequences are SGHRS and YFSETQ. This CDR3 region has 15 residues. Trimming stripped 3 bases from V and 5 bases from J, with 17 bases between. The CDR3 nucleotides read TGCGCCAGCAGCTGGGGGGGCAGGAGAGAAACTGAAGCTTTCTTT. Translating gives CASSWGGRRETEAFF.

The chain is built from TRBV27 and TRBJ1-6; TRBD1 is a possible D gene (5 bases). The germline gives CDR1 MNHEY, CDR2 SMNVEV (reference sequence). Trimming pared 5 bases from V and 6 bases from J, leaving 14 bases between. The CDR3 covers 15 residues. The CDR3 DNA reads TGTGCCAGCAGTCTAGTTCAGGGCCGTAATTCACCCCTCCACTTT. Encoded protein: CASSLVQGRNSPLHF.

V is TRBV6-5 and J is TRBJ1-1; D may be TRBD1 (6 bases). Per germline, CDR1 MNHEY and CDR2 SVGAGI. Trimming left V 6 bases short and J 11 bases short, with 13 bases between. This CDR3 is 11 amino acids long. The CDR3 is CASSKQGYAFF. CDR3 bases: TGTGCCAGCAGCAAACAGGGTTACGCTTTCTTT.

V and J are TRBV2 and TRBJ2-7; tentatively, D is TRBD1 or TRBD2 (5 bases each). There are 15 residues in the CDR3. The germline CDR1 and CDR2 sequences are SNHLY and FYNNEI. Trimming took 6 bases from V and 2 from J, leaving 17 bases between them. The CDR3 region has the DNA TGTGCCAGCAGGTTACAGGACATCGGGACCTACGAGCAGTACTTC. Translation: CASRLQDIGTYEQYF.

The genes are TRBV2 and TRBJ1-5; 7 bases match TRBD1. Germline CDR1 SNHLY, CDR2 FYNNEI. This CDR3 spans 15 amino acids. Trimming at V came to 3 bases and at J to 6 bases, leaving 8 bases not matched to a gene. The chain's CDR3 is CASSEAYRGGQPQHF. DNA of the CDR3: TGTGCCAGCAGTGAGGCTTACAGGGGCGGTCAGCCCCAGCATTTT.

The V and J genes are TRBV27 and TRBJ2-7; no clear D. The CDR3 is 15 amino acids. Trimming took 2 bases from V and 0 from J, leaving 11 bases between them. Looked up from germline, CDR1 is MNHEY and CDR2 is SMNVEV (reference sequence). CDR3 loop: CASSLRQVSSYEQYF. CDR3 nucleotides: TGTGCCAGCAGTTTAAGGCAGGTTAGCTCCTACGAGCAGTACTTC.